This T cell receptor (beta chain) was recorded in a study of blood T cell repertoires in COVID-19. J gave up 0 bases and V 7 bases, and 8 bases lay outside the gene matches. The CDR3 totals 17 residues. The germline gives CDR1 SNHLY, CDR2 FYNNEI. The method was immunoSEQ multiplex PCR; TCRdb's version includes in-frame clones alone and lacks a portion of them. The sample lists approximately 75,000 clones; under 80% were seen once. The sequencing sample was made of peripheral blood. This receptor was obtained from a woman older than 75 with active or convalescent COVID-19. This chain joins TRBV2 and TRBJ1-5; 11 bases agree with TRBD1. The CDR3 loop reads CASMGQGELYSNQPQHF. CDR3 DNA: TGTGCCAGCATGGGACAGGGGGAACTCTATAGCAATCAGCCCCAGCATTTT.